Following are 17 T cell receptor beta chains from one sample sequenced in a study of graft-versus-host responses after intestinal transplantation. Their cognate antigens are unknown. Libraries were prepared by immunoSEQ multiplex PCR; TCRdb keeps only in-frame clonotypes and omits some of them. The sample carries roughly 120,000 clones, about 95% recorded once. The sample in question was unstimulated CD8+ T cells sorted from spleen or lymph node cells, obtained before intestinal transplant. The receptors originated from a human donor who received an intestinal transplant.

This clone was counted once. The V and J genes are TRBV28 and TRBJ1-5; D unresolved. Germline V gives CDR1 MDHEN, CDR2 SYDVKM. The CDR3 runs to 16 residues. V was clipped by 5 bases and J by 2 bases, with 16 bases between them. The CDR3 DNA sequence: TGTGCCAGCAGTCGATCGTTCGAGGGCCGCAATCAGCCCCAGCATTTT. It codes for CASSRSFEGRNQPQHF.

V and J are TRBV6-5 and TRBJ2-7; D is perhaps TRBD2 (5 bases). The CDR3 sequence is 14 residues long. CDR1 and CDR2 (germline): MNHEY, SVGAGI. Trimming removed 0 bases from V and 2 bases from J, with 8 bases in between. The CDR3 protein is CASSYSGSTYEQYF. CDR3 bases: TGTGCCAGCAGTTACTCAGGGAGCACCTACGAGCAGTACTTC.

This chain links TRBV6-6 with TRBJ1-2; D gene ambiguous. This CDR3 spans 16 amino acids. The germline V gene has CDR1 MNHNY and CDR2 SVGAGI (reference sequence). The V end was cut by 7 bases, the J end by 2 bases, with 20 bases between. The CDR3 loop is CASIRRPPGKNYGYTF. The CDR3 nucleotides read TGTGCCAGCATTCGGCGGCCCCCGGGTAAAAACTATGGCTACACCTTC.

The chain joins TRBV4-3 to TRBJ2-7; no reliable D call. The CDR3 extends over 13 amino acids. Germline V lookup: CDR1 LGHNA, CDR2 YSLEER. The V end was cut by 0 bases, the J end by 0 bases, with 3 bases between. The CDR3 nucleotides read TGCGCCAGCAGCCAAGACCACTCCTACGAGCAGTACTTC. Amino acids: CASSQDHSYEQYF.

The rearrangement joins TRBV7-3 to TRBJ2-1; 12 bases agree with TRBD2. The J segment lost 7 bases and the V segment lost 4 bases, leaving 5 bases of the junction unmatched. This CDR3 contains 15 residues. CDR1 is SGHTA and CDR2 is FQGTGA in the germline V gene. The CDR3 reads CASSSGLAGGNEQFF. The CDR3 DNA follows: TGTGCCAGCAGCTCGGGACTAGCGGGTGGGAATGAGCAGTTCTTC.

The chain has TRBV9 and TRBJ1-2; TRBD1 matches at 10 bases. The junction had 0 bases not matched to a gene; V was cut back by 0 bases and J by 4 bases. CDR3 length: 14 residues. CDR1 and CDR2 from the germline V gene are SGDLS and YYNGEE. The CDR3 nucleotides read TGTGCCAGCAGCGTAGGGGACAGGGGCTATGGCTACACCTTC. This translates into CASSVGDRGYGYTF.

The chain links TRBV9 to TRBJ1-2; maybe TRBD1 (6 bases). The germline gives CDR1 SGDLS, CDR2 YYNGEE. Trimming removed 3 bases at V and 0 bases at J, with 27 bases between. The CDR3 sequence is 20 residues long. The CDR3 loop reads CASSATTGLELQNANYGYTF. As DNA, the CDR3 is TGTGCCAGCAGCGCTACCACAGGGTTAGAGCTTCAGAACGCTAACTATGGCTACACCTTC.

The CDR3 sequence is CASSLDRGYEQYF. DNA for the CDR3: TGTGCCAGCAGCTTAGACAGGGGATACGAGCAGTACTTC. The chain uses TRBV13 and TRBJ2-7; 7 nucleotides match TRBD1. CDR1 is PRHDT and CDR2 is FYEKMQ in the germline V gene (reference sequence). CDR3 length: 13 amino acids. V lost 1 base and J lost 4; bases outside the gene matches: 1.

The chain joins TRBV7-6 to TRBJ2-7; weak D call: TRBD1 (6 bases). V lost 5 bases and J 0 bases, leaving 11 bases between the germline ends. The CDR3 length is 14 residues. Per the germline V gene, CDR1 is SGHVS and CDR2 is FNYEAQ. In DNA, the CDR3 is TGTGCCAGCAGCGTTACAGGGAACTCCTACGAGCAGTACTTC. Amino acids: CASSVTGNSYEQYF. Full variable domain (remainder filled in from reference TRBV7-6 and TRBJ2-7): GAGVSQSPRYKVTKRGQDVALRCDPISGHVSLYWYRQALGQGPEFLTYFNYEAQQDKSGLPNDRFSAERPEGSISTLTIQRTEQRDSAMYRCASSVTGNSYEQYFGPGTRLTVT.

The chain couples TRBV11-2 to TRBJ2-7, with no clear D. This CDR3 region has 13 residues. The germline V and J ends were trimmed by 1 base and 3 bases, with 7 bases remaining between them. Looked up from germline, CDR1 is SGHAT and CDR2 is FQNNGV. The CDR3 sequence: CASSLVPSYEQYF. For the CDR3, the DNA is TGTGCCAGCAGCTTAGTCCCTAGCTACGAGCAGTACTTC.

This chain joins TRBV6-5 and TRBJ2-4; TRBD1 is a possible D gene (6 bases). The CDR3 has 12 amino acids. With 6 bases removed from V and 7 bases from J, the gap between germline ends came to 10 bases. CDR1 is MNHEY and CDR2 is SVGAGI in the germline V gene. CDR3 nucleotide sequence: TGTGCCAGCAGGGCAACAGGGAACATTCAGTACTTC. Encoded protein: CASRATGNIQYF.

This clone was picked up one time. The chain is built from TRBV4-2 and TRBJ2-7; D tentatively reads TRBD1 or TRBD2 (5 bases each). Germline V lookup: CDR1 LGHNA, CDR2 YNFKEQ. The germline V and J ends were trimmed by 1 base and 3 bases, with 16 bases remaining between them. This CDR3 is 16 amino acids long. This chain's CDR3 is CASSQVPGGRGYEQYF. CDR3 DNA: TGTGCCAGCAGCCAAGTCCCTGGGGGTCGGGGCTACGAGCAGTACTTC.

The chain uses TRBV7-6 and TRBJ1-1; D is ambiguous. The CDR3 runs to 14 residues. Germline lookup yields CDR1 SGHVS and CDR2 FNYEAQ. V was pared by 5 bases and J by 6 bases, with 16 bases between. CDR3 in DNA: TGTGCCAGCAGCAACGGACCCGGAATCGCTGAAGCTTTCTTT. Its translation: CASSNGPGIAEAFF.

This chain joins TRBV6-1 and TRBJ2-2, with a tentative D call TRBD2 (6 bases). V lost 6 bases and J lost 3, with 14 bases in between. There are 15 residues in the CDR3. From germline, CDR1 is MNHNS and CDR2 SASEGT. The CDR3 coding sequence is TGTGCCAGCAGCAAACGGACTACAGACACCGGGGAGCTGTTTTTT. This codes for CASSKRTTDTGELFF.

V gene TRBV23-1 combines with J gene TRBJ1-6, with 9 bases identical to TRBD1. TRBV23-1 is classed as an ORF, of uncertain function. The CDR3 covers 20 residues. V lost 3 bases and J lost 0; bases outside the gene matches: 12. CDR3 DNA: TGCGCCAGCAGTCACCCCGGGCCTGGGACAGGGAGCTCCTATAATTCACCCCTCCACTTT. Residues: CASSHPGPGTGSSYNSPLHF.

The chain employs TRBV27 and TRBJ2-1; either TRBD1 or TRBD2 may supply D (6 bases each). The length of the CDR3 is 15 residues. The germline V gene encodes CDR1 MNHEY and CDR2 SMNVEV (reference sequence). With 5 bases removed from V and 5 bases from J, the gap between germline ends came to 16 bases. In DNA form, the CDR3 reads TGTGCCAGCAGTATCCTACGGGGGCGCAACAATGAGCAGTTCTTC. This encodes CASSILRGRNNEQFF.

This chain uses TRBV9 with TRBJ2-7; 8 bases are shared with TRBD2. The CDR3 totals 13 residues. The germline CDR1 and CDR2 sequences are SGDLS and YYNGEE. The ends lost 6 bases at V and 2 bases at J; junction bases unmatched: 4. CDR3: CASNPAGAYEQYF. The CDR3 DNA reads TGTGCCAGCAACCCAGCGGGAGCCTACGAGCAGTACTTC.